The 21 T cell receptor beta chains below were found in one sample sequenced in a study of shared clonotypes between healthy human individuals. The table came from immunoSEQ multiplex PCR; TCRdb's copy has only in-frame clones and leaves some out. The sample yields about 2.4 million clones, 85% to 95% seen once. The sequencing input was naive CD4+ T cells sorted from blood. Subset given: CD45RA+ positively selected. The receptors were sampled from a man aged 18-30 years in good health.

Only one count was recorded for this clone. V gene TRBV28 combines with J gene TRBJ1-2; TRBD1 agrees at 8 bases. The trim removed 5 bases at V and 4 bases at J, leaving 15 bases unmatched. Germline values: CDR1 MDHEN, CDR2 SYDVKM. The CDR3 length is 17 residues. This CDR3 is CASSPRTGSTGVYGYTF. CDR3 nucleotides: TGTGCCAGCAGTCCGAGGACAGGGTCAACCGGTGTCTATGGCTACACCTTC.

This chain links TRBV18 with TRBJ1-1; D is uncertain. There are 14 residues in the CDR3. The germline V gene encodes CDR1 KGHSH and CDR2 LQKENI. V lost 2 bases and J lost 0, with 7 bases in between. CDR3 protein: CASSPGPLNTEAFF. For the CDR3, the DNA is TGTGCCAGCTCACCAGGTCCCTTGAACACTGAAGCTTTCTTT.

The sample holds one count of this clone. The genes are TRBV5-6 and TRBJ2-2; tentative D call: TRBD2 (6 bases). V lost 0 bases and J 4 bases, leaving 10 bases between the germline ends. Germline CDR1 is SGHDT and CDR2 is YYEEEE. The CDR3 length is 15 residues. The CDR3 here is CASSLGGLITGELFF. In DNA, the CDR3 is TGTGCCAGCAGCTTGGGGGGACTTATCACCGGGGAGCTGTTTTTT.

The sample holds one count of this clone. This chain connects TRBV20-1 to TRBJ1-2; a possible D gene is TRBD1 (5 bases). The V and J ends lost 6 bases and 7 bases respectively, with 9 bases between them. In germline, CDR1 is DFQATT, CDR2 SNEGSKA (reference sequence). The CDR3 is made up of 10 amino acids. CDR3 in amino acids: CSAMRGGYTF. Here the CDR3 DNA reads TGCAGTGCCATGAGGGGTGGCTACACCTTC.

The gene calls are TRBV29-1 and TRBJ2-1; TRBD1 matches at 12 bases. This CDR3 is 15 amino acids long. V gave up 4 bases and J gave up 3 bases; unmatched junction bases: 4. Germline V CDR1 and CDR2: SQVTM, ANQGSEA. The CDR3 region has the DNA TGCAGCGTTGTGGGACAGGGGGCAAGCTACAATGAGCAGTTCTTC. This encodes CSVVGQGASYNEQFF.

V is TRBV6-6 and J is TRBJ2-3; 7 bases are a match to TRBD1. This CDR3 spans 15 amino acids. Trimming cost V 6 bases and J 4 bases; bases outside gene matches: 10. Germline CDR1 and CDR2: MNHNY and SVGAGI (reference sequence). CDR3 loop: CASSRDSSVADTQYF. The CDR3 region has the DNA TGTGCCAGCAGCAGGGACAGTTCTGTAGCAGATACGCAGTATTTT.

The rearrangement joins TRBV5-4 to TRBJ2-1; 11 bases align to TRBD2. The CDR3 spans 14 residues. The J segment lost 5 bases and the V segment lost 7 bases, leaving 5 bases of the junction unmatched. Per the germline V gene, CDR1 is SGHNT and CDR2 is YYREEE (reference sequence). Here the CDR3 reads CASGSGGANNEQFF. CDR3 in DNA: TGTGCCAGCGGTAGCGGGGGGGCCAACAATGAGCAGTTCTTC.

CDR3 sequence (DNA): TGTGCCAGCTCTCCGGGCAGCTTAACCGAGCAGTACTTC. Its protein product is CASSPGSLTEQYF. The chain links TRBV6-1 to TRBJ2-7, with D unclear. V lost 8 bases and J lost 6, with 17 bases in between. From germline, CDR1 is MNHNS and CDR2 SASEGT. The CDR3 loop spans 13 amino acids.

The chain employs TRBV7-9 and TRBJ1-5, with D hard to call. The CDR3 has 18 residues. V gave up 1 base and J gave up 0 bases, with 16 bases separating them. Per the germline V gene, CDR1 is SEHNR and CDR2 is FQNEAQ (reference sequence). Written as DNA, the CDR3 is TGTGCCAGCAGCTTAGGCCGCGGGCGAGGGAATAGCAATCAGCCCCAGCATTTT. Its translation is CASSLGRGRGNSNQPQHF. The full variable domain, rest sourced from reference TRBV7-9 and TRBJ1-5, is DTGVSQNPRHKITKRGQNVTFRCDPISEHNRLYWYRQTLGQGPEFLTYFQNEAQLEKSRLLSDRFSAERPKGSFSTLEIQRTEQGDSAMYLCASSLGRGRGNSNQPQHFGDGTRLSIL.

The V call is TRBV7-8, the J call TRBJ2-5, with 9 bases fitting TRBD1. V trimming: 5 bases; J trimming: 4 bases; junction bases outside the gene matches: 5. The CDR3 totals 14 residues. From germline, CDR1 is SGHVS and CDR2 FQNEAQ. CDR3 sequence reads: CASSMTGGGETQYF. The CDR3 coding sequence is TGTGCCAGCAGCATGACAGGGGGGGGAGAGACCCAGTACTTC.

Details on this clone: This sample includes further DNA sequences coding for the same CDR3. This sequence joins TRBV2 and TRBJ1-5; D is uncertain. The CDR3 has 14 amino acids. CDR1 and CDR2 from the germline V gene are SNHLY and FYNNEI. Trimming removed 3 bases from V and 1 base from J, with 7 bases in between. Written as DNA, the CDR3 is TGTGCCAGCAGTGATTGGGTAAGCAATCAGCCCCAGCATTTT. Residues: CASSDWVSNQPQHF.

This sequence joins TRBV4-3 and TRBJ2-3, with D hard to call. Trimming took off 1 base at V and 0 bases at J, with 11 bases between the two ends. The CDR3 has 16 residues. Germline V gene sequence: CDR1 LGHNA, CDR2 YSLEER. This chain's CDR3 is CASSQVVGSSTDTQYF. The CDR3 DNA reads TGCGCCAGCAGCCAAGTTGTAGGAAGTAGCACAGATACGCAGTATTTT.

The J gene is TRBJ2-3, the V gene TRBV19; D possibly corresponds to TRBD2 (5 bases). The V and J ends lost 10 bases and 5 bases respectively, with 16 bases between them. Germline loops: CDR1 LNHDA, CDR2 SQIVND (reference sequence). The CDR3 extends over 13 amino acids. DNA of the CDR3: TGTGCCACCGCGATTTTCGCGGGAGATACGCAGTATTTT. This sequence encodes CATAIFAGDTQYF. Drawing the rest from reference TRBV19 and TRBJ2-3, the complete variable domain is DGGITQSPKYLFRKEGQNVTLSCEQNLNHDAMYWYRQDPGQGLRLIYYSQIVNDFQKGDIAEGYSVSREKKESFPLTVTSAQKNPTAFYLCATAIFAGDTQYFGPGTRLTVL.

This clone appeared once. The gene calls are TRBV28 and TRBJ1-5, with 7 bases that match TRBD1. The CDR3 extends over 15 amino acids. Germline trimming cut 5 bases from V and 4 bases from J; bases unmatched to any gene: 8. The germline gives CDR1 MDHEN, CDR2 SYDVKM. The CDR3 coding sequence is TGTGCCAGCAGTCCTCCGGGACAGAGGAATCAGCCCCAGCATTTT. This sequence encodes CASSPPGQRNQPQHF.

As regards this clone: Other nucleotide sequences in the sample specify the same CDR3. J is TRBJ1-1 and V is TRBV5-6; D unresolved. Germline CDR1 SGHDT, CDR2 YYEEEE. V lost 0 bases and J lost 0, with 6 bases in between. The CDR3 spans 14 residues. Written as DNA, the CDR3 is TGTGCCAGCAGCTTGGAGGCTCTGAACACTGAAGCTTTCTTT. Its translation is CASSLEALNTEAFF.

The CDR3 DNA sequence: TGTGCCAGCAGTGAATCCGGACCCGTCAGTCCGACCCAGTACTTC. Its protein product is CASSESGPVSPTQYF. The chain combines TRBV25-1 with TRBJ2-5; unclear D gene. Trimming took off 1 base at V and 7 bases at J, with 16 bases between the two ends. The germline V gene has CDR1 MGHDK and CDR2 SYGVNS. CDR3 length: 15 amino acids.

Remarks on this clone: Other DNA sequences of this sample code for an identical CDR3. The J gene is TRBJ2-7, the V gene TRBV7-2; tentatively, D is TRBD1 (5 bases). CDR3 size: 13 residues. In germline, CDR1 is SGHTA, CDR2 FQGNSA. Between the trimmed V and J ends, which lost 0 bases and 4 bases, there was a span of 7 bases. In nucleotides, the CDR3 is TGTGCCAGCAGCTTAGCCAGGGATTACGAGCAGTACTTC. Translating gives CASSLARDYEQYF.

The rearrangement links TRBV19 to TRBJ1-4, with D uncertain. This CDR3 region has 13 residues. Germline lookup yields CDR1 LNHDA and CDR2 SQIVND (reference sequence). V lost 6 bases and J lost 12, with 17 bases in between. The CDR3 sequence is CASSPQQPTELFF. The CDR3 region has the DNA TGTGCCAGTAGCCCGCAGCAACCGACCGAACTGTTTTTT.

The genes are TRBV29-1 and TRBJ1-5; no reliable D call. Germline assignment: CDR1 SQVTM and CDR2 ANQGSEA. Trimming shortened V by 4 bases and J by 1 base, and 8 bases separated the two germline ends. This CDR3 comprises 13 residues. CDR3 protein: CSVVFESNQPQHF. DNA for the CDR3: TGCAGCGTTGTCTTCGAAAGCAATCAGCCCCAGCATTTT.

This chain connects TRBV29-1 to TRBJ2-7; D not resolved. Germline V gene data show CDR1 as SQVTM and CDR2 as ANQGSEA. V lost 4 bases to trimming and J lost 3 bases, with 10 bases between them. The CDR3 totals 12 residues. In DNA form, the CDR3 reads TGCAGCGTTGGAGGTTACGGCTACGAGCAGTACTTC. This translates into CSVGGYGYEQYF.

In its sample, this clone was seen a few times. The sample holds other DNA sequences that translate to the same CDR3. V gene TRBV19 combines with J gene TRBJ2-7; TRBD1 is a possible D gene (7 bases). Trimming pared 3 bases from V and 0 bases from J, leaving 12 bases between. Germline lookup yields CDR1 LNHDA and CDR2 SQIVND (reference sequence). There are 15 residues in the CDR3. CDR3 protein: CASSIGQGGSYEQYF. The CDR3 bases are TGTGCCAGTAGTATTGGGCAGGGGGGCTCCTACGAGCAGTACTTC.